Sequencing of this T cell receptor beta chain was carried out in a study of blood T cell repertoires in COVID-19. The CDR3 is 16 amino acids. Germline trimming cut 2 bases from V and 3 bases from J; bases unmatched to any gene: 8. Produced via immunoSEQ multiplex PCR; TCRdb's table is partial and in-frame only. Among fewer than 300,000 clones listed, roughly 92% were seen once. This chain connects TRBV23-1 to TRBJ1-1, with 8 bases matching TRBD1. TRBV23-1 qualifies as an ORF whose function is uncertain. The specimen sequenced was peripheral blood. This receptor was obtained from a woman aged 25 to 39 with COVID-19, enrolled during active disease. The CDR3 sequence is CASSQLDRGVYTEAFF. In DNA, the CDR3 is TGCGCCAGCAGTCAACTTGACAGGGGCGTTTACACTGAAGCTTTCTTT.